Sequencing of this TCR beta chain was carried out in a study of T cells in Graves' hyperthyroidism and ophthalmopathy (dated by TCRdb to between 2017 and 2020). General notes on the study: Peripheral blood samples were taken at the time of initial diagnosis, prior to any treatment. A discovery cohort of roughly 100 patients, 43 with Graves' ophthalmopathy and more than 55 with stable Graves' hyperthyroidism, was used to find distinguishing TCR V-J signatures. Prospective prediction of ophthalmopathy was tested in an independent validation cohort of fewer than 20 hyperthyroidism patients and approximately 17 patients who later progressed to ophthalmopathy. The 85 to 100 discovery patients were randomly split 7:3 into training and test sets. The study also compared thyroid tissue and blood T-cell repertoires from over 5 Graves' hyperthyroidism patients. Once sampling was done, hyperthyroidism patients were given methimazole at a starting dose of 30 mg daily, whereas ophthalmopathy patients were given high-dose intravenous methylprednisolone. TCR Vbeta CDR3 sequencing of some 140 peripheral blood samples (under 45 ophthalmopathy, approximately 80 hyperthyroidism and around 17 progressor patients) is reported in the paper.

Beyond this particular receptor, the publication reports: In validation, progression to ophthalmopathy was predicted by the model with 55% to 71% sensitivity and just over 72% specificity, a median of approximately 6.5 months before onset. No statistical method was used to fix the sample size in advance, and group allocation was not hidden from the investigators. Most expanded thyroid clonotypes (frequency above 0.001) were also found in blood, which suggests that blood repertoires may mirror thyroid immune responses. Ophthalmopathy was separated from stable hyperthyroidism by a 13 V-J signature model, with over 85% sensitivity and roughly 81% specificity obtained in cross-validation and 80%/75% obtained in testing.

In the ophthalmopathy patients, disease was moderately to severely active, with a Clinical Activity Score of 3 or more, a NOSPECS grade of 4 or more, and a duration of less than 3 months. Patients with uncontrolled infections, other autoimmune diseases, pregnancy or lactation were excluded. Diagnoses were established on the basis of clinical symptoms, serum thyroxine and TRAb, thyroid ultrasound, and orbital computed tomography. PBMCs were isolated from about 10 ml of fresh peripheral blood by Ficoll-Paque density gradient centrifugation. Trizol reagent was used to extract total RNA, and RNA quality was then checked on an Agilent 2100 Bioanalyzer. The CDR3 starts with the cysteine, ends with the phenylalanine, and has 14 residues. Just the 42-base CDR3 DNA is kept, in frame starting at base 1. Relative to germline, V is missing 6 bases and J is missing 3 bases, with 4 bases of the junction outside any gene match. CDR1 and CDR2 (ENHRY, SYGVKD) derive from the germline V gene.

Details on this clonotype: Its recognized antigen is unknown. No qualities accompany the bases; no much larger clone lies one base away.

The TCR beta CDR3 regions were amplified from RNA transcripts. A first-round RT-PCR of the TCR CDR3 used the HTBI primer set with the Qiagen OneStep RT-PCR kit. Libraries were constructed in a second round of multiplex PCR, after which size selection and purification were performed. Libraries were sequenced paired-end with 100 bp reads on an Illumina HiSeq2000. From the authors' description of their analysis: SOAPnuke was used to process the raw data, with reads discarded if the reads contained adapters or uncalled bases, had a mean Phred below 15, or lacked an exact constant-primer or identifier match. High-quality paired reads were merged using COPE v1.2.5, and each unique nucleotide sequence was defined as a clonotype. MiTCR v1.1 was used to align clonotypes to the IMGT TRBV, TRBD and TRBJ reference segments. The analysis was restricted to V-J combinations with a frequency above 0.0001, which together covered around 99% of the repertoires. A TCS score was defined as the ratio between F50 (clonal expansion) and ExV (chaos), using BLOSUM62-based TCRdist between CDR3 peptides within each V-J. Welch's t-statistics and random forest reduced fewer than 600 V-J features to under 15, which were used in a naive Bayes classifier (R e1071). The similarity between thyroid and blood repertoires was quantified using the Morisita-Horn index. The raw public reads went through TCRdb reprocessing: fastp at Q25, MiXCR clone calling, in-frame beta chains kept. CDR3 protein duplicates are merged, each entry listing the most common genes and DNA. The V and J calls follow TCRdb's processing rather than the paper's. For this sample there are roughly 560,000 distinct CDR3 sequences; around 15% appear just once. Roughly 4.5% of the sample is taken by the ten largest.

The TCR was taken from a woman in her thirties or forties with Graves' ophthalmopathy. The rearrangement joined TRBV10-3 to TRBJ2-2; TRBD2 lines up with 7 middle nucleotides. The specimen was blood. The encoded CDR3 is CAIRTSTDTGELFF. The DNA is as follows: TGTGCCATCAGGACTAGCACTGACACCGGGGAGCTGTTTTTT.